This record covers a single T cell receptor beta chain. This sample is drawn from a study of blood T cell repertoires in COVID-19. Assay used: immunoSEQ multiplex PCR; TCRdb lists only in-frame clones, some missing. Here the sample spans some 200,000 clones, approximately 78% being singletons. The TCR comes from a woman in her thirties or forties with acute or convalescent COVID-19. Specimen: peripheral blood.

For the CDR3, the DNA is TGCGCCAGCAGTGATCTGCCTTGGCAGGGGCGATTCGAGCAGTACTTC. Translation gives CASSDLPWQGRFEQYF. The rearrangement uses TRBV10-1 and TRBJ2-7; D perhaps matches TRBD1 (6 bases). CDR1 WNHNN and CDR2 SYGVQD come from the germline V gene (reference sequence). V lost 3 bases and J 6 bases, leaving 21 bases between the germline ends. The CDR3 sequence is 16 residues long.